This paragraph reports one T cell receptor (beta chain). Its antigen is currently unknown. The data belong to a study of post-analysis software for immune sequencing data. Whole-study context: Included among the disease courses, which were recorded for the cohort, were relapsing-remitting, secondary progressive and progressive-relapsing multiple sclerosis.

The CDR3 sequence is 16 residues long. Trimming left V 2 bases short and J 0 bases short, with 13 bases between. The germline V gene has CDR1 SGHVS and CDR2 FQNEAQ. TCR beta cDNA libraries had unique molecular identifiers. Researchers reported 550,000 or so cDNA molecules coming from approximately 0.95 to 9.8 million T cells. TCRdb reprocessed the PCR reads with MiXCR, giving one entry per CDR3 protein. This sample has about 810,000 distinct CDR3 sequences, with about 50% found just once. Broader study findings: Patients showed TRBV5-6, TRBV5-1 and TRBV20-1 among 4 or 5 TRBV segments more frequent than in controls. Significantly decreased normalized Chao1 diversity was recorded for multiple sclerosis patients relative to controls. Samples prepared in the same batch strongly co-clustered by F measure.

The chain couples TRBV7-8 to TRBJ2-5; weak D call: TRBD2 (6 bases). The TCR originated in a girl between 5 and 17 years old with multiple sclerosis. Sequencing was done on a sample of blood. CDR3 sequence: CASSLYYGSNQETQYF. The CDR3, as DNA: TGTGCCAGCAGCTTATATTACGGGAGTAACCAAGAGACCCAGTACTTC. The full variable domain, in which reference TRBV7-8 and TRBJ2-5 provide the parts outside the CDR3, is GAGVSQSPRYKVAKRGQDVALRCDPISGHVSLFWYQQALGQGPEFLTYFQNEAQLDKSGLPSDRFFAERPEGSVSTLKIQRTQQEDSAVYLCASSLYYGSNQETQYFGPGTRLLVL.